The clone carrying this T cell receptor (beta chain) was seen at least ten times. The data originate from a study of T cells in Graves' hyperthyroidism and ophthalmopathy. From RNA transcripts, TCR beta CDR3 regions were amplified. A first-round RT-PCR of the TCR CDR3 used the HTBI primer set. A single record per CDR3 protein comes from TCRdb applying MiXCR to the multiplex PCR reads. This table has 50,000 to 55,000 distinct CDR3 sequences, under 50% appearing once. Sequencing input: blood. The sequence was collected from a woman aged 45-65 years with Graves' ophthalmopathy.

CDR3: CASSLEGGNTIYF. CDR3 bases: TGTGCCAGCAGTTTAGAGGGGGGAAACACCATATATTTT. The chain joins TRBV12-3 or TRBV12-4 to TRBJ1-3; tentatively, D is TRBD1 (5 bases). The CDR3 extends over 13 amino acids. The V gene lost 1 base and the J gene lost 4 bases, with 5 bases spanning the gap.